The rows below give T cell receptor beta chains drawn from one sample of a study of beta chain features in type 1 diabetes. Sequenced by immunoSEQ multiplex PCR; TCRdb stores in-frame clones only, minus some. The sample records about 220,000 clones, about 11% being singletons. Sequencing was performed on central memory CD4+ T cells from blood. The receptors come from a man aged 18-30 years in good health. CDR3s include the opening cysteine and the closing phenylalanine or tryptophan. D genes are given only for firm matches. Size is omitted from some rows. Given values are once, few, many or a class for expanded clones.

abundance	j_gene	v_gene	d_gene	CDR3aa	CDR3nt
few	TRBJ2-7	TRBV5-1	.	CASSWTGDSTYEQYF	TGCGCCAGCAGCTGGACGGGGGACAGTACCTACGAGCAGTACTTC
many	TRBJ2-3	TRBV5-1	.	CASSARSGDTQYF	TGCGCCAGCAGCGCCCGATCTGGGGATACGCAGTATTTT
few	TRBJ2-5	TRBV9	TRBD2	CASSVGLAVQETQYF	TGTGCCAGCAGCGTAGGACTAGCGGTCCAAGAGACCCAGTACTTC
.	TRBJ2-5	TRBV11-2	TRBD2	CASDPGGETQYF	TGTGCCAGCGATCCGGGAGGGGAGACCCAGTACTTC
.	TRBJ2-7	TRBV6-5	TRBD2	CASSYSGLADYEQYF	TGTGCCAGCAGTTACTCAGGACTAGCGGACTACGAGCAGTACTTC
many	TRBJ2-3	TRBV7-9	.	CASSPFWGVSTDTQYF	TGTGCCAGCAGCCCTTTTTGGGGTGTTAGCACAGATACGCAGTATTTT
.	TRBJ2-1	TRBV28	TRBD2	CASTSSSGRDLLSYNEQFF	TGTGCCAGCACCTCCTCTAGCGGGAGGGACTTACTCTCCTACAATGAGCAGTTCTTC
few	TRBJ2-7	TRBV4-2	.	CASSQDYSGGGEQYF	TGTGCCAGCAGCCAAGATTATAGCGGCGGTGGCGAGCAGTACTTC
many	TRBJ1-4	TRBV7-9	.	CASSEGARNEKLFF	TGTGCCAGCAGCGAGGGAGCGAGGAATGAAAAACTGTTTTTT
.	TRBJ2-7	TRBV2	.	CASSADAAAYEQYF	TGTGCCAGCAGCGCCGACGCAGCAGCCTACGAGCAGTACTTC
few	TRBJ2-3	TRBV29-1	TRBD1	CSVDEGARADTQYF	TGCAGCGTTGATGAGGGGGCGCGAGCAGATACGCAGTATTTT
many	TRBJ2-3	TRBV7-2	.	CASSFWRSPDTQYF	TGTGCCAGCAGCTTTTGGAGGTCCCCCGATACGCAGTATTTT
few	TRBJ2-2	TRBV30	.	CAWSVTLAANTGELFF	TGTGCCTGGAGTGTAACCCTTGCGGCGAACACCGGGGAGCTGTTTTTT
few	TRBJ2-1	TRBV5-6	TRBD2	CASSLFFPGLAGGNEQFF	TGTGCCAGCAGCTTGTTCTTTCCCGGACTAGCGGGTGGCAATGAGCAGTTCTTC
few	TRBJ2-4	TRBV30	TRBD2	CAWRALTSVWVGVDKNIQYF	TGTGCCTGGAGGGCCCTGACTAGCGTGTGGGTTGGAGTGGATAAAAACATTCAGTACTTC
.	TRBJ2-3	TRBV28	TRBD1	CASSPMDRGDTQYF	TGTGCCAGCAGTCCCATGGACAGGGGAGATACGCAGTATTTT
few	TRBJ1-3	TRBV2	.	CASSPVGNTIYF	TGTGCCAGCAGTCCAGTTGGAAACACCATATATTTT
.	TRBJ2-7	TRBV18	TRBD2	CASSPQGTSSAEQYF	TGTGCCAGCTCACCACAGGGGACTAGTTCCGCCGAGCAGTACTTC
few	TRBJ2-7	TRBV28	TRBD2	CASRIGGTSGTHSYEQYF	TGTGCCAGCAGGATAGGCGGGACTAGCGGGACCCACTCCTACGAGCAGTACTTC
.	TRBJ2-6	TRBV4-2	.	CASSSQGSGANVLTF	TGTGCCAGCAGCTCTCAGGGTTCTGGGGCCAACGTCCTGACTTTC
.	TRBJ2-5	TRBV14	.	CASSQYTHTGGETQYF	TGTGCCAGCAGCCAATACACCCACACAGGCGGCGAGACCCAGTACTTC
few	TRBJ1-1	TRBV5-1	.	CASSLLGTEAFF	TGCGCCAGCAGCTTACTGGGAACTGAAGCTTTCTTT
.	TRBJ2-5	TRBV10-3	TRBD1	CAISGTGPRRTQYF	TGTGCCATCAGTGGGACAGGCCCTCGGCGGACCCAGTACTTC
once	TRBJ2-3	TRBV6-5	TRBD2	CASSSTSGRVQDTQYF	TGTGCCAGCAGTTCGACTAGCGGGAGGGTTCAAGATACGCAGTATTTT
.	TRBJ1-1	TRBV2	.	CASKSAVRMNTEAFF	TGTGCCAGCAAGAGTGCTGTCAGGATGAACACTGAAGCTTTCTTT
few	TRBJ2-1	TRBV7-6	.	CASSPQGSSYNEQFF	TGTGCTAGCAGCCCCCAGGGGTCATCCTACAATGAGCAGTTCTTC
.	TRBJ2-1	TRBV7-9	.	CASSLVNYNEQFF	TGTGCCAGCAGCTTAGTGAACTACAATGAGCAGTTCTTC
.	TRBJ2-1	TRBV18	TRBD2	CASSRGLAGYNEQFF	TGTGCCAGCTCACGGGGACTAGCGGGGTACAATGAGCAGTTCTTC
few	TRBJ2-3	TRBV29-1	.	CSVVAAGPDTQYF	TGCAGCGTTGTAGCAGCGGGCCCAGATACGCAGTATTTT
.	TRBJ1-2	TRBV7-8	.	CASSLGRPGEGYGYTF	TGTGCCAGCAGCTTGGGACGACCTGGGGAAGGCTATGGCTACACCTTC
.	TRBJ1-5	TRBV30	TRBD1	CAWTPDRNQPQHF	TGTGCCTGGACCCCGGACAGGAATCAGCCCCAGCATTTT
.	TRBJ1-2	TRBV30	TRBD1	CAWSSGQYYGYTF	TGTGCCTGGAGTTCGGGACAGTACTATGGCTACACCTTC
.	TRBJ2-2	TRBV18	TRBD2	CASSRAASGRQDTGELFF	TGTGCCAGCTCACGGGCGGCTAGCGGGAGACAAGACACCGGGGAGCTGTTTTTT
.	TRBJ2-5	TRBV4-1	TRBD2	CASSQALLAGQETQYF	TGCGCCAGCAGCCAAGCCCTACTAGCGGGACAAGAGACCCAGTACTTC
few	TRBJ2-7	TRBV5-1	TRBD1	CASSPGTGANEQYF	TGCGCCAGCAGCCCGGGGACAGGGGCCAACGAGCAGTACTTC
few	TRBJ2-1	TRBV7-2	TRBD1	CASSFTGGAYNEQFF	TGTGCCAGCAGCTTTACAGGGGGCGCTTACAATGAGCAGTTCTTC
.	TRBJ1-5	TRBV30	TRBD1	CAWSQGVIEPQHF	TGTGCCTGGAGTCAGGGGGTTATTGAGCCCCAGCATTTT
few	TRBJ2-5	TRBV5-1	.	CASSLGSPFQETQYF	TGCGCCAGCAGCTTGGGCAGCCCCTTCCAAGAGACCCAGTACTTC
.	TRBJ1-5	TRBV6-6	.	CASSYGGGSNQPQHF	TGTGCCAGCAGTTACGGGGGTGGTAGCAATCAGCCCCAGCATTTT
.	TRBJ2-2	TRBV7-9	TRBD2	CASSLVFSRELNTGELFF	TGTGCCAGCAGCTTGGTGTTTTCGCGGGAGCTGAACACCGGGGAGCTGTTTTTT
few	TRBJ2-1	TRBV7-2	.	CASSLGTYNEQFF	TGTGCCAGCAGCCTTGGGACCTACAATGAGCAGTTCTTC
.	TRBJ2-7	TRBV18	.	CASSPGDIGREQYF	TGTGCCAGCTCACCGGGGGACATCGGCCGGGAGCAGTACTTC
.	TRBJ2-5	TRBV9	.	CASSVSGQETQYF	TGTGCCAGCAGCGTTAGCGGACAAGAGACCCAGTACTTC
.	TRBJ2-1	TRBV9	TRBD2	CASSRRLAGVSYNEQFF	TGTGCCAGCAGCCGGCGACTAGCGGGGGTTTCCTACAATGAGCAGTTCTTC
many	TRBJ2-5	TRBV14	.	CASSQERWETQYF	TGTGCCAGCAGCCAAGAAAGGTGGGAGACCCAGTACTTC
many	TRBJ2-3	TRBV29-1	TRBD2	CSVLTSGRDTQYF	TGCAGCGTTCTGACTAGCGGGAGGGATACGCAGTATTTT